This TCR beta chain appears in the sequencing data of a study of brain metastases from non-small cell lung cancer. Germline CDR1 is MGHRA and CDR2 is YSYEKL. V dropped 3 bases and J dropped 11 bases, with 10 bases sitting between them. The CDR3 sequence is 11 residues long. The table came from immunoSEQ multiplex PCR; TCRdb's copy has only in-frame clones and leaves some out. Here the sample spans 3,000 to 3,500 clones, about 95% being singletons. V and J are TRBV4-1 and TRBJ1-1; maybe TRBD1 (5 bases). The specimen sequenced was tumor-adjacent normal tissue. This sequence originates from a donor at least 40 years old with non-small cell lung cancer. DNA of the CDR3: TGCGCCAGCAGCCACAGGGAATGGGCTTTCTTT. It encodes CASSHREWAFF.